The 9 T cell receptor beta chains listed next were all sequenced from one sample in a study of Graves' ophthalmopathy and Graves' hyperthyroidism. RNA transcripts were the source from which TCR beta CDR3 regions were amplified. The first-round RT-PCR employed HTBI primers together with the Qiagen OneStep RT-PCR kit. A multiplex PCR was then performed as the second round. TCRdb independently ran MiXCR on the multiplex PCR reads; one entry per CDR3 protein. Of about 640,000 distinct CDR3 sequences listed, 35% to 50% are singletons. The sample comprised peripheral blood. The receptors here all came from an adult man with Graves' ophthalmopathy.

This clonotype was seen at least ten times. The chain carries TRBV25-1 and TRBJ1-5; no clear D. CDR3 length: 14 residues. V shed 3 bases and J shed 0 bases, with 6 bases lying between them. Germline CDR1 and CDR2: MGHDK and SYGVNS. The CDR3 coding sequence is TGTGCCAGCAGTGATACATTTAGCAATCAGCCCCAGCATTTT. It specifies CASSDTFSNQPQHF.

This sequence joins TRBV7-3 and TRBJ1-2, with 8 bases identical to TRBD1. The length of the CDR3 is 14 residues. Germline assignment: CDR1 SGHTA and CDR2 FQGTGA. V trimming: 3 bases; J trimming: 4 bases; junction bases outside the gene matches: 4. The CDR3 loop reads CASSLTGESYGYTF. The CDR3 nucleotides are TGTGCCAGCAGCTTGACAGGGGAGAGCTATGGCTACACCTTC. Based on the CDR3 plus reference TRBV7-3 and TRBJ1-2, the full variable domain is GAGVSQTPSNKVTEKGKYVELRCDPISGHTALYWYRQSLGQGPEFLIYFQGTGAADDSGLPNDRFFAVRPEGSVSTLKIQRTERGDSAVYLCASSLTGESYGYTFGSGTRLTVV.

The rearrangement joins TRBV12-3 or TRBV12-4 to TRBJ2-7; weak D call: TRBD2 (6 bases). V was trimmed by 0 bases and J by 6 bases, leaving 12 bases between them. This CDR3 region has 14 residues. The CDR3 DNA is TGTGCCAGCAGTTTAGCCGGGAGTGCCCTCGAGCAGTACTTC. The encoded protein is CASSLAGSALEQYF.

Comments on this clonotype: The CDR3 end shows no conserved phenylalanine or tryptophan, and so a read error is likely. No DNA is shown, since the ends of the CDR3 on it are uncertain; the CDR3 is the one TCRdb lists. The genes are TRBV20-1 and TRBJ1-4. The CDR3 comprises 10 residues, both ends counted. Germline assignment: CDR1 DFQATT and CDR2 SNEGSKA (reference sequence). The chain's CDR3 is CSASAGSGRA.

This clonotype was detected many times. This rearrangement joins TRBV7-3 to TRBJ2-7, with D unclear. The V and J ends lost 3 bases and 4 bases respectively, with 10 bases between them. The CDR3 consists of 13 residues. Germline CDR1 reads SGHTA; CDR2 reads FQGTGA. CDR3 DNA sequence: TGTGCCAGCAGCTTCTCTGGCCTGTACGAGCAGTACTTC. Its translation: CASSFSGLYEQYF.

As for this clonotype: A much larger clone differs from this one at a single base, so this may be a read error. The chain joins TRBV10-3 to TRBJ1-2, with a weak D call TRBD1 (6 bases). CDR1 and CDR2 (germline): ENHRY, SYGVKD. The CDR3 has 16 residues. The CDR3 loop is CASSYDRRPANYGYTF. As DNA, the CDR3 is TGTGCCAGCAGTTACGACAGGAGACCTGCTAACTATGGCTACACCTTC.

The chain carries TRBV7-9 and TRBJ1-2, with 7 bases that match TRBD1. The V gene's germline CDR1 is SEHNR and CDR2 FQNEAQ (reference sequence). The V gene end was trimmed by 3 bases and the J gene end by 4 bases; junction bases not matched to a gene: 11. CDR3 size: 16 residues. The CDR3 DNA reads TGTGCCAGCAGCTTCGGTGGAGAGGGGGCGGGCTATGGCTACACCTTC. Translated, it gives CASSFGGEGAGYGYTF.

This sequence joins TRBV3-1 and TRBJ1-1; D gene uncertain. V lost 2 bases, J lost 11 bases, and 12 bases lay in between. The CDR3 spans 12 residues. Germline loops: CDR1 LGHDT, CDR2 YNNKEL (reference sequence). CDR3 amino acids: CASSQRQAPAFF. The CDR3 DNA sequence: TGTGCCAGCAGCCAAAGGCAGGCTCCCGCTTTCTTT.

The chain employs TRBV7-9 and TRBJ1-4, with 11 bases identical to TRBD1. Germline values: CDR1 SEHNR, CDR2 FQNEAQ (reference sequence). The V segment lost 5 bases and the J segment 8 bases; nucleotides outside the gene matches: 7. There are 15 residues in the CDR3. This CDR3 reads CASSGGQGAREKLFF. The CDR3 DNA reads TGTGCCAGCAGCGGAGGACAGGGGGCGCGCGAAAAACTGTTTTTT.